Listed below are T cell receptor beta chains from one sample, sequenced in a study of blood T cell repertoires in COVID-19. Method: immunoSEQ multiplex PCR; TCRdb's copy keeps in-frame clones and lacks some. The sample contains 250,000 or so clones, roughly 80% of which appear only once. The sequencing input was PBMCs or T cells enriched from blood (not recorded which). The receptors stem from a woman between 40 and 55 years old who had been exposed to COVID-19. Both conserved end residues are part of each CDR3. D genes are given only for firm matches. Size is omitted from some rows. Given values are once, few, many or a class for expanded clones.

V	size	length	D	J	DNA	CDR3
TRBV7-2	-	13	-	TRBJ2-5	TGTGCCAGCAGCTTCACTAAGGAAGAGACCCAGTACTTC	CASSFTKEETQYF
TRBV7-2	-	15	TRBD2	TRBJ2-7	TGTGCCAGCAGCTTCTTGACTAGCGGCTCCTACGAGCAGTACTTC	CASSFLTSGSYEQYF
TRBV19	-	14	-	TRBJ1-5	TGTGCCTCCTGGGGCTTTGAGACCAATCAGCCCCAGCATTTT	CASWGFETNQPQHF
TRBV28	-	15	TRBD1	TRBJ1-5	TGTGCCAGCAGTGAAAAAAACAGGGGTTATCAGCCCCAGCATTTT	CASSEKNRGYQPQHF
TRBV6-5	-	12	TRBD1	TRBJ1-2	TGTGCCAGCAGCCGACAGGGTAGTGGCTACACCTTC	CASSRQGSGYTF
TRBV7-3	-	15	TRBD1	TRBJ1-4	TGTGCCAGCAGCCCCGGGGGACAGGGGTTTGAAAAACTGTTTTTT	CASSPGGQGFEKLFF
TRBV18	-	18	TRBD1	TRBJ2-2	TGTGCCAGCTCAGAGAGCCGGACAGGGCACGCGAACACCGGGGAGCTGTTTTTT	CASSESRTGHANTGELFF
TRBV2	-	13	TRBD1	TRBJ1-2	TGTGCCAGCAGGGGATGGGACAGCGATGGCTACACCTTC	CASRGWDSDGYTF
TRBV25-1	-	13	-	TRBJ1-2	TGTGCCAGCAACACAGGGCTTAACTATGGCTACACCTTC	CASNTGLNYGYTF
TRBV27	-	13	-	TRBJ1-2	TGTGCCAGCAGTTTAGGGGGGTCAGGGGGCTACACCTTC	CASSLGGSGGYTF
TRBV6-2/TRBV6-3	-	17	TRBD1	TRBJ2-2	TGTGCCAGCAGTTACCACCGACAGGGGCCCTACACCGGGGAGCTGTTTTTT	CASSYHRQGPYTGELFF
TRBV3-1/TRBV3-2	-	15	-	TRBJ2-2	TGTGCCAGCAACTCCCCGGGGGAGGGGGCCGGGGAGCTGTTTTTT	CASNSPGEGAGELFF
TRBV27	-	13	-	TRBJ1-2	TGTGCCAGCAGTTTCCAGGGTGATCATGGCTACACCTTC	CASSFQGDHGYTF
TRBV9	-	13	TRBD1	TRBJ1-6	TGTGCCAGCAGCGAAGGGGACAGGGGTACCCTCCACTTT	CASSEGDRGTLHF
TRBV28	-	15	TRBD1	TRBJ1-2	TGTGCCAGCAGTTTCCCGCAAGGGACAGGTAATGGCTACACCTTC	CASSFPQGTGNGYTF
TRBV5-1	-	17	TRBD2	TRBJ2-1	TGCGCCAGCAGCTCTACAGGGACTAGCGGGGGCGGGAATGAGCAGTTCTTC	CASSSTGTSGGGNEQFF
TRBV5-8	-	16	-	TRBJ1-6	TGTGCCAGCAGCTTGAGCTGGTCAGGGCAAAATTCACCCCTCCACTTT	CASSLSWSGQNSPLHF
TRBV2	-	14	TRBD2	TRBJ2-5	TGTGCCAGCAGTTTTAGCGGGTCTCAAGAGACCCAGTACTTC	CASSFSGSQETQYF
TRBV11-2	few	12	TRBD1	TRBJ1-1	TGTGCCAGCAGCCAAGACACAGGGGGAGCTTTCTTT	CASSQDTGGAFF
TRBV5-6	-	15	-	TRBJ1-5	TGTGCCAGCAGCCTTCAGACAGCATTTCAGGGGCCCCAGCATTTT	CASSLQTAFQGPQHF
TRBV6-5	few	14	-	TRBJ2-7	TGTGCCAGCAGTCCAGGGACTCGAGACGGCGAGCAGTACTTC	CASSPGTRDGEQYF
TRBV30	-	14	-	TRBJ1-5	TGTGCCTGGAGTGTATTACTACACAATCAGCCCCAGCATTTT	CAWSVLLHNQPQHF
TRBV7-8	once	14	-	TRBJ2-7	TGTGCCAGCAGCCCTCGGGAGAGCTCCTACGAGCAGTACTTC	CASSPRESSYEQYF
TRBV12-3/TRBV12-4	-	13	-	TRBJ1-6	TGTGCCAGCAGTTTACACAGGGACTCACCCCTCCACTTT	CASSLHRDSPLHF
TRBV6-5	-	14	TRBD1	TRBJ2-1	TGTGCCAGCAGGGGAAGGGACAGGGGGAATGAGCAGTTCTTC	CASRGRDRGNEQFF
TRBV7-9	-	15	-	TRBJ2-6	TGTGCCAGCAGCTTAGACTCCGCTGGGGCCAACGTCCTGACTTTC	CASSLDSAGANVLTF
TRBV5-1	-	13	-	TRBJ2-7	TGCGCCAGCAGCCCGGACATAACTTACGAGCAGTACTTC	CASSPDITYEQYF
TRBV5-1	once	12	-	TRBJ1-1	TGCGCCAGCAGGGACACATACACTGAAGCTTTCTTT	CASRDTYTEAFF
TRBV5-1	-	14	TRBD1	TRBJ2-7	TGCGCCAGCAGAAGACAGGGATCTGCCTACGAGCAGTACTTC	CASRRQGSAYEQYF
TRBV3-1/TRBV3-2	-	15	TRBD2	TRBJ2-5	TGTGCCAGCAGGCCCGGACTAGCGGGGAGAGAGACCCAGTACTTC	CASRPGLAGRETQYF
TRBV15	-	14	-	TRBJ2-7	TGTGCCACCAGCAGTGGGCAGTTGGAAGACGAGCAGTACTTC	CATSSGQLEDEQYF
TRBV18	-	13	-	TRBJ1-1	TGTGCCAGCTCAGAAGACAGGTACACTGAAGCTTTCTTT	CASSEDRYTEAFF
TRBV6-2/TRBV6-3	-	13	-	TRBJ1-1	TGTGCCAGCAGCCAATTATCCGGGACTGAAGCTTTCTTT	CASSQLSGTEAFF
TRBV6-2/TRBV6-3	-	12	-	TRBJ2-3	TGTGCCAGCAGCCCCCTCCGGGATACGCAGTATTTT	CASSPLRDTQYF
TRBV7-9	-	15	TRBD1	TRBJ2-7	TGTGCCAGCAGCTTGGGGACAGGGGGCGCCTACGAGCAGTACTTC	CASSLGTGGAYEQYF
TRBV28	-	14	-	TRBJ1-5	TGTGCCAGCAGTTTCAGACAGGCCCATCAGCCCCAGCATTTT	CASSFRQAHQPQHF
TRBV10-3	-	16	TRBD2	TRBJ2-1	TGTGCCATCAGTGATAGTATTAGCGGGGGATACAATGAGCAGTTCTTC	CAISDSISGGYNEQFF
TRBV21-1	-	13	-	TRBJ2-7	TGTGCCAGCAGCAGCGGAGGGTCATACGAGCAGTACTTC	CASSSGGSYEQYF
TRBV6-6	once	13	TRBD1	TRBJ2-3	TGTGCCAGCGGAGATAGGGGGCCGGATACGCAGTATTTT	CASGDRGPDTQYF
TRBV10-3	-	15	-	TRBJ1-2	TGTGCCATCAGCAGGGACACCGGCGGGCCGTATGGCTACACCTTC	CAISRDTGGPYGYTF
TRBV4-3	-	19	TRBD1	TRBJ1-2	TGCGCCAGCAGCCAAGAAGCGTGGGACAGGGGTCCCCATGCCGATGGCTACACCTTC	CASSQEAWDRGPHADGYTF
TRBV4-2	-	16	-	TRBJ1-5	TGTGCCAGCAGCCAAAGTTTCAGATATAGCAATCAGCCCCAGCATTTT	CASSQSFRYSNQPQHF
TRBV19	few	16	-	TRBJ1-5	TGTGCCAGTAGCCATCCCCGCGACACTAGCAATCAGCCCCAGCATTTT	CASSHPRDTSNQPQHF
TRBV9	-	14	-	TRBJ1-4	TGTGCCAGCAGCGGGGGGCAGGGTAGGAAAAAACTGTTTTTT	CASSGGQGRKKLFF
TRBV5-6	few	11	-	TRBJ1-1	TGTGCCAGCAGCTCCCAGGCTGAAGCTTTCTTT	CASSSQAEAFF
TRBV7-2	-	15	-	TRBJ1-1	TGTGCCAGCAGCTTATATGGGGGGGAGGTCACTGAAGCTTTCTTT	CASSLYGGEVTEAFF
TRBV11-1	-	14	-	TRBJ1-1	TGTGCCAGCAGCTTTCAGGGGATGGAAACTGAAGCTTTCTTT	CASSFQGMETEAFF
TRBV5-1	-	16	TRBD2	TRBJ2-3	TGCGCCAGCAGCTATGCCGGGACTAGCGGCACAGATACGCAGTATTTT	CASSYAGTSGTDTQYF
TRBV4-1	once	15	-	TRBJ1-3	TGCGCCAGCAGCCAAAATTTCCCCACTGGAAACACCATATATTTT	CASSQNFPTGNTIYF